What follows are 23 T cell receptor beta chains derived from one specimen sequenced in a study of regulatory T cells in long-lasting Graves disease. Arm-PCR of CDR3 regions and iRepertoire HTBI primers were the basis on which TCR beta libraries were built. From the multiplex PCR reads, TCRdb called clonotypes with MiXCR, one entry per CDR3 protein. The top ten clones hold approximately 7.8% of a sample with over 350,000 distinct CDR3 sequences, approximately 16% of them seen once. Stated time point: newly diagnosed GD, antithyroid drugs for less than 3 months. Scientists built the TCR library using RNA that was extracted from PBMCs. This sample also appeared in a second study, on T cells in Graves' hyperthyroidism and ophthalmopathy.

The material was peripheral blood mononuclear cells (PBMCs), obtained at new diagnosis, from a patient treated with antithyroid drugs. These receptors were collected from a woman aged 40 to 55 with Graves disease.

This clonotype turned up a few times. The J gene is TRBJ1-4, the V gene TRBV5-1; D is uncertain. CDR1 and CDR2 (germline): SGHRS, YFSETQ. The CDR3 covers 14 residues. V lost 0 bases and J lost 1, with 4 bases in between. The CDR3 bases are TGCGCCAGCAGCTTGGCTTTAACTAATGAAAAACTGTTTTTT. Its translation: CASSLALTNEKLFF.

This clonotype appeared many times. This chain uses TRBV28 with TRBJ2-1; D is possibly TRBD1 (6 bases). CDR3 length: 15 amino acids. V lost 10 bases and J 2 bases, leaving 18 bases between the germline ends. Germline CDR1 and CDR2: MDHEN and SYDVKM. CDR3 bases: TGTGCCACCAACCGCGAGGGGGATACCTACAATGAGCAGTTCTTC. Translation gives CATNREGDTYNEQFF.

As concerns this clonotype: This may stem from a read error, because a much larger clone lies one nucleotide away. This rearrangement joins TRBV2 to TRBJ2-5, with D possibly matching TRBD1 (6 bases). The CDR3 length is 10 residues. Per the germline V gene, CDR1 is SNHLY and CDR2 is FYNNEI. CDR3: CASKGENQYF. For the CDR3, the DNA is TGTGCCAGCAAGGGGGAGAACCAGTACTTC.

This clonotype was recorded many times. The CDR3: CSAEPSGNPYNEQFF. CDR3 coding DNA: TGCAGCGCTGAGCCTAGCGGGAACCCCTACAATGAGCAGTTCTTC. The chain uses TRBV29-1 and TRBJ2-1; TRBD2 agrees at 9 bases. The trim removed 7 bases at V and 2 bases at J, leaving 9 bases unmatched. Germline lookup yields CDR1 SQVTM and CDR2 ANQGSEA. The CDR3 sequence is 15 residues long.

The V call is TRBV7-9, the J call TRBJ1-4, with unresolved D. Germline V gives CDR1 SEHNR, CDR2 FQNEAQ (reference sequence). V was trimmed by 0 bases and J by 7 bases, leaving 3 bases between them. The CDR3 runs to 12 residues. The DNA of the CDR3 is TGTGCCAGCAGCTTAGCAGTTGAAAAACTGTTTTTT. Its translation: CASSLAVEKLFF.

This clonotype has a count of ten or more. The chain is built from TRBV12-3 or TRBV12-4 and TRBJ2-7; TRBD1 or TRBD2 may be the D gene (5 bases each). The CDR3 extends over 13 amino acids. The V end was cut by 1 base, the J end by 7 bases, with 11 bases between. Here the CDR3 reads CASSLGQGGEQYF. Written as DNA, the CDR3 is TGTGCCAGCAGTTTAGGGCAGGGCGGGGAGCAGTACTTC.

As concerns this clonotype: This could be a read error, since a much larger clone is one nucleotide away. CDR3 amino acids: CVSTPQDSGRETQYF. The CDR3 region has the DNA TGTGTCAGCACCCCCCAGGACAGCGGTAGAGAGACCCAGTACTTC. The V call is TRBV7-9, the J call TRBJ2-5; maybe TRBD1 (6 bases). The CDR3 sequence is 15 residues long. Germline CDR1 SEHNR, CDR2 FQNEAQ (reference sequence).

CDR3 region: CASSFWGRIGKNEQFF. The CDR3 bases are TGTGCCAGCAGTTTCTGGGGGAGAATCGGGAAAAATGAGCAGTTCTTC. This rearrangement joins TRBV28 to TRBJ2-1; D may be TRBD1 or TRBD2 (5 bases each). CDR1 and CDR2 from the germline V gene are MDHEN and SYDVKM. Trimming stripped 3 bases from V and 7 bases from J, with 19 bases between. The CDR3 is made up of 16 amino acids.

This clonotype has a handful of counts. The gene calls are TRBV6-5 and TRBJ1-1; a weak D match, TRBD1 (6 bases). Germline V gene data show CDR1 as MNHEY and CDR2 as SVGAGI. The V end was cut by 3 bases, the J end by 3 bases, with 20 bases between. This CDR3 has 17 amino acids. The DNA of the CDR3 is TGTGCCAGCAGTTATTTAGTGGGGGGCGAGGGGCACACTGAAGCTTTCTTT. Its translation is CASSYLVGGEGHTEAFF.

This clonotype has at least ten counts. The chain is built from TRBV7-2 and TRBJ1-6, with D tentatively TRBD1 (5 bases). This CDR3 comprises 13 residues. Deletions cut 1 base from V and 7 bases from J, with 5 bases between. Germline V gives CDR1 SGHTA, CDR2 FQGNSA. CDR3 protein: CASSLDRNSPLHF. CDR3 coding DNA: TGTGCCAGCAGCTTAGACAGGAATTCACCCCTCCACTTT.

The chain carries TRBV5-1 and TRBJ2-5; TRBD2 agrees at 7 bases. With V trimmed by 5 bases and J by 2 bases, 3 bases remained unmatched. CDR1 and CDR2 (germline): SGHRS, YFSETQ. CDR3 length: 13 amino acids. CDR3 amino acids: CASRVGGQETQYF. The CDR3 DNA reads TGCGCCAGCAGAGTGGGGGGGCAAGAGACCCAGTACTTC.

This clonotype was seen only a few times. This chain joins TRBV10-1 and TRBJ2-7; D unresolved. Trimming pared 2 bases from V and 1 base from J, leaving 9 bases between. This CDR3 region has 14 residues. Germline V gives CDR1 WNHNN, CDR2 SYGVQD (reference sequence). The CDR3 DNA reads as TGCGCCAGCAGTGAGACCCCTTCGTCCTACGAGCAGTACTTC. The encoded protein is CASSETPSSYEQYF.

This clonotype turned up a few times. The rearrangement links TRBV20-1 to TRBJ1-4; unclear D gene. The CDR3 spans 18 residues. CDR1 is DFQATT, CDR2 SNEGSKA, per germline (reference sequence). The V end lost 0 bases, the J end lost 4 bases, and 21 bases lay between the germline ends. The CDR3 DNA sequence: TGCAGTGCTAGAGATTCTTCCCCGACCAGGAGAGTTAATGAAAAACTGTTTTTT. It translates to CSARDSSPTRRVNEKLFF.

The genes are TRBV7-9 and TRBJ2-1; no clear D gene. Deletions cut 4 bases from V and 5 bases from J, with 9 bases between. The CDR3 is 13 residues long. Germline V CDR1 and CDR2: SEHNR, FQNEAQ (reference sequence). This chain's CDR3 is CASSSTINNEQFF. The CDR3 region has the DNA TGTGCCAGCAGCTCAACTATCAACAATGAGCAGTTCTTC.

Turning to this clonotype: Possible read error: a much larger clone is one base away. The chain has TRBV28 and TRBJ2-7; TRBD1 or TRBD2 may be the D gene (6 bases each). The V end was cut by 5 bases, the J end by 4 bases, with 24 bases between. Germline values: CDR1 MDHEN, CDR2 SYDVKM. This CDR3 spans 17 amino acids. In nucleotides, the CDR3 is TGTGCCAGCAGTCCCCTCGAACCGGGACATGGGACTTACGAGCAGTACTTC. Its translation: CASSPLEPGHGTYEQYF.

This clonotype was counted ten times or more. V and J are TRBV2 and TRBJ1-1; no firm D call. V was shortened by 6 bases and J by 4 bases, with 12 bases between the two germline ends. This CDR3 contains 13 residues. Germline V CDR1 and CDR2: SNHLY, FYNNEI. The CDR3 protein is CASSDLMGTEAFF. As DNA, the CDR3 is TGTGCCAGCAGCGACCTCATGGGCACTGAAGCTTTCTTT.

This clonotype was recorded many times. This CDR3 reads CASSSVLGRASGELFF. In nucleotides, the CDR3 is TGTGCCAGCAGTTCTGTGCTCGGGAGGGCCTCCGGGGAGCTGTTTTTT. The J gene is TRBJ2-2, the V gene TRBV12-3 or TRBV12-4; 8 nucleotides align to TRBD2. V was clipped by 4 bases and J by 6 bases; unmatched bases: 10. This CDR3 contains 16 residues.

This clonotype was counted at least ten times. The V and J genes are TRBV27 and TRBJ1-2; no clear D. The CDR3 extends over 16 amino acids. The germline V gene encodes CDR1 MNHEY and CDR2 SMNVEV (reference sequence). The ends were cut back, 5 bases at V and 0 bases at J, with 16 bases in the middle. CDR3 residues: CASSPRVSSTNYGYTF. CDR3 DNA sequence: TGTGCCAGCAGTCCCCGGGTCAGTTCCACTAACTATGGCTACACCTTC.

This sequence joins TRBV18 and TRBJ1-2; TRBD1 aligns across 7 bases. The germline V gene encodes CDR1 KGHSH and CDR2 LQKENI. The CDR3 is made up of 14 amino acids. Trimming removed 4 bases from V and 5 bases from J; junction bases left unmatched: 7. The CDR3: CASSRGQEEYGYTF. In DNA form, the CDR3 reads TGTGCCAGCTCACGCGGACAGGAGGAGTATGGCTACACCTTC.

There are many counts of this clonotype. V gene TRBV11-2 combines with J gene TRBJ2-3; D is possibly TRBD1 (5 bases). The germline CDR1 and CDR2 sequences are SGHAT and FQNNGV. V was clipped by 2 bases and J by 3 bases, with 18 bases between them. The CDR3 has 17 residues. This CDR3 reads CASSLWGGAERTDTQYF. CDR3 nucleotide sequence: TGTGCCAGCAGCTTATGGGGTGGGGCGGAGAGGACAGATACGCAGTATTTT.

This clonotype has at least ten counts. This chain joins TRBV3-1 and TRBJ2-7; 10 bases agree with TRBD2. Germline trimming cut 1 base from V and 0 bases from J; bases unmatched to any gene: 3. Germline V lookup: CDR1 LGHDT, CDR2 YNNKEL (reference sequence). The CDR3 covers 16 residues. The CDR3 nucleotides are TGTGCCAGCAGCCAAGCGGCTAGCGGGAGCTCCTACGAGCAGTACTTC. Residues: CASSQAASGSSYEQYF.

This clonotype was seen at least ten times. V gene TRBV28 combines with J gene TRBJ1-5; no clear D gene. Germline-derived CDR1 and CDR2 are MDHEN and SYDVKM. The CDR3 has 16 residues. The germline V and J ends were trimmed by 11 bases and 1 base, with 21 bases remaining between them. CDR3 in amino acids: CASREVLDGSNQPQHF. Here the CDR3 DNA reads TGTGCCTCAAGGGAGGTCCTAGACGGCAGCAATCAGCCCCAGCATTTT.

This clonotype was seen at least ten times. The chain combines TRBV29-1 with TRBJ2-5, with D possibly matching TRBD2 (5 bases). The germline V gene has CDR1 SQVTM and CDR2 ANQGSEA. V shed 4 bases and J shed 6 bases, with 21 bases lying between them. There are 15 residues in the CDR3. CDR3 protein: CSVATSGWYEQTQYF. Here the CDR3 DNA reads TGCAGCGTTGCCACCTCGGGGTGGTACGAGCAGACCCAGTACTTC.